One and the same sample provided the 22 T cell receptor beta chains below, sequenced in a study of T cell repertoires in cytomegalovirus infection. TCRdb analysed the reads with MiXCR anew, one entry per CDR3 protein. This sample has about 440,000 distinct CDR3 sequences, with 30% to 40% found just once. The sequencing input was PBMCs. The receptors derive from a human donor in good health (CMV status not recorded). Some clones in this sample may be carry-over from other donors' samples.

There are many counts of this clonotype. This chain connects TRBV7-2 to TRBJ2-1; D uncertain. The CDR3 totals 17 residues. CDR1 is SGHTA, CDR2 FQGNSA, per germline. Trimming left V 1 base short and J 0 bases short, with 13 bases between. The CDR3 loop reads CASSLESGVSSYNEQFF. CDR3 DNA: TGTGCCAGCAGCTTAGAATCTGGGGTTAGCTCCTACAATGAGCAGTTCTTC.

The rearrangement uses TRBV6-6 and TRBJ1-2; TRBD1 might be the D (5 bases). Germline assignment: CDR1 MNHNY and CDR2 SVGAGI (reference sequence). The ends were cut back, 0 bases at V and 6 bases at J, with 5 bases in the middle. This CDR3 spans 12 amino acids. The chain's CDR3 is CASSYSGDGYTF. The CDR3 DNA reads TGTGCCAGCAGTTACTCGGGGGATGGCTACACCTTC.

The sample holds one count of this clonotype. V is TRBV18 and J is TRBJ2-1; 8 bases agree with TRBD2. Germline values: CDR1 KGHSH, CDR2 LQKENI. Trimming removed 6 bases from V and 5 bases from J; junction bases left unmatched: 3. The CDR3 is 13 amino acids. The CDR3 loop reads CASSGLGDNEQFF. DNA for the CDR3: TGTGCCAGCTCGGGACTAGGGGACAATGAGCAGTTCTTC.

This clonotype appeared many times. The CDR3 nucleotides read TGTGCCAGCAGCGCAGGGGCCGGGCCAATGGGCTACACCTTC. Amino acid sequence: CASSAGAGPMGYTF. The chain joins TRBV7-6 to TRBJ1-2; maybe TRBD1 (6 bases). Germline CDR1 is SGHVS and CDR2 is FNYEAQ. Trimming left V 5 bases short and J 8 bases short, with 18 bases between. This CDR3 is 14 amino acids long.

This clonotype has only a few counts. The chain combines TRBV14 with TRBJ2-1; D not resolved. V was trimmed by 0 bases and J by 4 bases, leaving 19 bases between them. Germline CDR1 SGHDN, CDR2 FVKESK. This CDR3 contains 18 residues. This chain's CDR3 is CASSQEHIRFPFYNEQFF. CDR3 bases: TGTGCCAGCAGCCAAGAACATATTCGGTTTCCCTTTTACAATGAGCAGTTCTTC.

The V and J genes are TRBV5-1 and TRBJ2-1, with 11 bases that match TRBD2. This CDR3 spans 18 amino acids. CDR1 SGHRS and CDR2 YFSETQ come from the germline V gene. J gave up 7 bases and V 4 bases, and 16 bases lay outside the gene matches. The CDR3 DNA sequence: TGCGCCAGCAGCCCCAACCCGAATAGCGGGGGGGCCAATAATGAGCAGTTCTTC. This sequence encodes CASSPNPNSGGANNEQFF.

This clonotype turned up a few times. The chain uses TRBV7-6 and TRBJ2-7; 7 nucleotides align to TRBD1. After removal of 6 bases from V and 6 bases from J, the junction contained 8 bases not matched to a gene. This CDR3 region has 13 residues. CDR1 and CDR2 (germline): SGHVS, FNYEAQ. CDR3 bases: TGTGCCAGCAGACAACCAGGGGGTGGCGAGCAGTACTTC. Encoded protein: CASRQPGGGEQYF.

As concerns this clonotype: The junction and the germline gene differ at one end; a read error may be behind it. J is TRBJ1-1 and V is TRBV19; D is undetermined. In germline, CDR1 is LNHDA, CDR2 SQIVND (reference sequence). The CDR3 extends over 13 amino acids. CDR3 in amino acids: CASSLVRNTVAFF. The CDR3 coding sequence is TGTGCCAGTAGTTTAGTAAGGAACACTGTAGCTTTCTTT.

V and J are TRBV28 and TRBJ1-6; D gene ambiguous. Trimming cost V 1 base and J 0 bases, with 10 bases left between them. CDR1 and CDR2 (germline): MDHEN, SYDVKM. This CDR3 comprises 17 residues. The CDR3 DNA reads TGTGCCAGCAGTTTATCCGGCCCGGGCTCCTATAATTCACCCCTCCACTTT. It specifies CASSLSGPGSYNSPLHF.

A remark on this clonotype: A much larger clone lies one base from this, so it may be a read error. This rearrangement joins TRBV19 to TRBJ1-1; TRBD1 might be the D (5 bases). Germline values: CDR1 LNHDA, CDR2 SQIVND (reference sequence). The CDR3 is made up of 14 amino acids. CDR3 amino acids: CASIISGVNTEAFF. The CDR3 DNA reads as TGTGCCAGTATTATATCGGGGGTCAACACTGAAGCTTTCTTT. The variable domain in full, completed from reference TRBV19 and TRBJ1-1, reads DGGITQSPKYLFRKEGQNVTLSCEQNLNHDAMYWYRQDPGQGLRLIYYSQIVNDFQKGDIAEGYSVSREKKESFPLTVTSAQKNPTAFYLCASIISGVNTEAFFGQGTRLTVV.

V usage is TRBV27 and J usage is TRBJ2-3, with D perhaps being TRBD1 or TRBD2 (5 bases each). The CDR3 is made up of 14 amino acids. V lost 7 bases and J 5 bases, leaving 16 bases between the germline ends. Germline loops: CDR1 MNHEY, CDR2 SMNVEV (reference sequence). The CDR3 reads CASKFSGLRDTQYF. CDR3 DNA sequence: TGTGCCAGCAAGTTTTCGGGGCTTAGAGATACGCAGTATTTT.

The chain links TRBV5-1 to TRBJ2-7, with 10 positions matching TRBD2. The CDR3 runs 15 residues. V lost 5 bases and J lost 0; bases outside the gene matches: 5. The germline gives CDR1 SGHRS, CDR2 YFSETQ. CDR3 protein: CASRSGLAASYEQYF. In nucleotides, the CDR3 is TGCGCCAGCAGATCCGGACTAGCGGCCTCCTACGAGCAGTACTTC.

This clonotype was seen a handful of times. The rearrangement joins TRBV7-9 to TRBJ2-7; D might be TRBD1 or TRBD2, each matching 5 bases. V lost 5 bases to trimming and J lost 3 bases, with 14 bases between them. CDR1 and CDR2 (germline): SEHNR, FQNEAQ (reference sequence). The CDR3 covers 14 residues. This chain's CDR3 is CASSPRGDSYEQYF. The CDR3 nucleotides are TGTGCCAGCAGCCCCCGAGGGGATAGCTACGAGCAGTACTTC. The full variable domain, its missing parts supplied by reference TRBV7-9 and TRBJ2-7, is DTGVSQNPRHKITKRGQNVTFRCDPISEHNRLYWYRQTLGQGPEFLTYFQNEAQLEKSRLLSDRFSAERPKGSFSTLEIQRTEQGDSAMYLCASSPRGDSYEQYFGPGTRLTVT.

J is TRBJ2-1 and V is TRBV11-1; TRBD1 or TRBD2 may be the D gene (6 bases each). The CDR3 is 16 amino acids. V lost 5 bases and J 6 bases, leaving 20 bases between the germline ends. In germline, CDR1 is SGHAT, CDR2 FQDESV (reference sequence). The CDR3 nucleotides are TGTGCCAGCAGCCTCTCTACTAGCTTGGGGGCCAATGAGCAGTTCTTC. Translating it yields CASSLSTSLGANEQFF.

Notes on this clonotype: A single base separates this from a much larger clone, so it may be a read error. For the CDR3, the DNA is TGTGCCAGTAGTATAGTACTGAGCGGCTATAATTCACCCCTCCAGTTT. Residues: CASSIVLSGYNSPLQF. The chain links TRBV19 to TRBJ1-6; no clear D. CDR1 is LNHDA, CDR2 SQIVND, per germline (reference sequence). The CDR3 contains 16 residues.

In the case of this clonotype: This CDR3 is missing its conserved last phenylalanine or tryptophan, likely due to a read error. The chain combines TRBV27 with TRBJ1-4; the D is unclear. Germline V gene sequence: CDR1 MNHEY, CDR2 SMNVEV (reference sequence). The V and J ends lost 3 bases and 3 bases respectively, with 5 bases between them. The CDR3 consists of 13 residues. The CDR3 sequence: CASSFPANEKLFL. The CDR3 DNA reads as TGTGCCAGCAGTTTTCCTGCTAATGAAAAACTGTTTTTG.

The V and J genes are TRBV20-1 and TRBJ2-7, with D possibly being TRBD1 or TRBD2 (5 bases each). The CDR3 covers 14 residues. Per germline, CDR1 DFQATT and CDR2 SNEGSKA (reference sequence). Trimming took off 3 bases at V and 10 bases at J, with 22 bases between the two ends. CDR3 DNA: TGCAGTGCTAGTGCTCCTAGGGACCTGACTTTACAGTACTTC. This gives the protein CSASAPRDLTLQYF.

The J gene is TRBJ1-4, the V gene TRBV5-1; D not resolved. Trimming cost V 1 base and J 5 bases, with 9 bases left between them. The CDR3 is 14 residues long. Germline CDR1 and CDR2: SGHRS and YFSETQ. Here the CDR3 DNA reads TGCGCCAGCAGCTTGAAACAGACAAATGAAAAACTGTTTTTT. This encodes CASSLKQTNEKLFF.

CDR3 in DNA: TGTGCCAGCAGCTCACGGGACGAGGGATCCGGGGAGCTGTTTTTT. Translating gives CASSSRDEGSGELFF. The V call is TRBV11-2, the J call TRBJ2-2; D tentatively fits TRBD1 or TRBD2 (5 bases each). The CDR3 covers 15 residues. CDR1 is SGHAT and CDR2 is FQNNGV in the germline V gene. V lost 4 bases and J 6 bases, leaving 15 bases between the germline ends.

Only a few counts were recorded for this clonotype. This CDR3 reads CASSTDPGRWTQYF. The CDR3 region has the DNA TGCGCCAGCAGCACCGACCCGGGCCGGTGGACCCAGTACTTC. The chain has TRBV5-1 and TRBJ2-5; D gene unclear. The CDR3 spans 14 residues. V shed 4 bases and J shed 7 bases, with 17 bases lying between them. Germline V gene sequence: CDR1 SGHRS, CDR2 YFSETQ.

This clonotype showed up just a few times. The chain recombines TRBV7-2 with TRBJ2-5; no firm D call. V was trimmed by 5 bases and J by 2 bases, leaving 12 bases between them. The germline V gene has CDR1 SGHTA and CDR2 FQGNSA. The CDR3 totals 14 residues. The CDR3 coding sequence is TGTGCCAGCAGCCACTACAGAAGTCAAGAGACCCAGTACTTC. Its protein is CASSHYRSQETQYF.

In this sample, this clonotype turned up a few times. The gene calls are TRBV6-1 and TRBJ1-2, with D perhaps TRBD1 (5 bases). Looked up from germline, CDR1 is MNHNS and CDR2 is SASEGT. The CDR3 contains 13 residues. With 3 bases removed from V and 7 bases from J, the gap between germline ends came to 12 bases. The DNA for the CDR3 is TGTGCCAGCAGTGAGGGGGGTTCTTCTGGCTACACCTTC. It specifies CASSEGGSSGYTF.